Below, one TCR beta chain is given with its context. The data are from a study of blood T cell repertoires in COVID-19. Only in-frame clones appear in the TCRdb table, and some are missing; sequencing was by immunoSEQ multiplex PCR. The table includes 210,000 or so clones, 80% to 90% detected once. Germline-derived CDR1 and CDR2 are LGHNA and YSLEER. The CDR3 covers 17 residues. Trimming took 0 bases from V and 6 from J; bases not matched to a gene: 9. The rearrangement uses TRBV4-3 and TRBJ2-1; the match to TRBD2 covers 9 bases. Sample: peripheral blood. This receptor was identified in a man aged 18 to 35 with active or convalescent COVID-19. DNA of the CDR3: TGCGCCAGCAGCCAAGATTCGAGGCGGGAGGGCCTCAATGAGCAGTTCTTC. It specifies CASSQDSRREGLNEQFF.